Listed below are T cell receptor beta chains from one sample, sequenced in a study of Ad26.COV2.S vaccination and SARS-CoV-2 variants. The data were produced by immunoSEQ multiplex PCR, yet TCRdb's version contains in-frame clones alone and is incomplete. The table has about 350,000 clones, roughly 89% seen once; the top ten hold approximately 4.5%. The sample in question was peripheral blood, obtained in a trial of Ad26.COV2.S vaccine versus placebo. Receptor source: a person between 18 and 60 years old who received the Ad26.COV2.S COVID-19 vaccine or a placebo. The CDR3 runs from the conserved cysteine through the conserved F or W. Fields, in order: V gene, J gene, CDR3 protein.

v_call: TRBV6-6
j_call: TRBJ1-1
cdr3_aa: CASSYTLNTEAFF

v_call: TRBV3-1/TRBV3-2
j_call: TRBJ2-7
cdr3_aa: CASSPTGSYEQYF

v_call: TRBV20-1
j_call: TRBJ2-3
cdr3_aa: CSASGSSTDTQYF

v_call: TRBV10-3
j_call: TRBJ2-5
cdr3_aa: CAISEGGGTQYF

v_call: TRBV28
j_call: TRBJ1-1
cdr3_aa: CASSLFSSRTEAFF

v_call: TRBV2
j_call: TRBJ2-7
cdr3_aa: CASSETGAISYEQYF

v_call: TRBV5-1
j_call: TRBJ1-4
cdr3_aa: CASRRGAATNEKLFF

v_call: TRBV5-6
j_call: TRBJ2-5
cdr3_aa: CASSLQTGTETQYF

v_call: TRBV11-2
j_call: TRBJ2-7
cdr3_aa: CASSLSYGRVRIGSYEQYF

v_call: TRBV29-1
j_call: TRBJ1-4
cdr3_aa: CSVAPEGGGNEKLFF

v_call: TRBV19
j_call: TRBJ2-7
cdr3_aa: CASSIGHRDHEQYF

v_call: TRBV19
j_call: TRBJ2-7
cdr3_aa: CASSASGVDASYEQYF

v_call: TRBV6-5
j_call: TRBJ2-6
cdr3_aa: CASSTYSSGANVLTF

v_call: TRBV4-2
j_call: TRBJ1-3
cdr3_aa: CASSQEHSTSRNTIYF

v_call: TRBV7-2
j_call: TRBJ2-7
cdr3_aa: CASSLVAGAPLSYEQYF

v_call: TRBV7-2
j_call: TRBJ2-7
cdr3_aa: CASRPSGNSYEQYF

v_call: TRBV4-1
j_call: TRBJ1-3
cdr3_aa: CASSQVGDRTLGNTIYF

v_call: TRBV24-1
j_call: TRBJ2-5
cdr3_aa: CATSVGPGQGFETQYF

v_call: TRBV7-2
j_call: TRBJ2-7
cdr3_aa: CASSFVAGGIYEQYF

v_call: TRBV19
j_call: TRBJ2-2
cdr3_aa: CASSSTSGTAGELFF

v_call: TRBV13
j_call: TRBJ2-1
cdr3_aa: CASSEGRRKQFF

v_call: TRBV9
j_call: TRBJ1-1
cdr3_aa: CASSPTGRDTEAFF

v_call: TRBV6-2/TRBV6-3
j_call: TRBJ2-5
cdr3_aa: CASSGAAWETQYF

v_call: TRBV28
j_call: TRBJ1-2
cdr3_aa: CASTPTSDIRTGYGYTF

v_call: TRBV6-2/TRBV6-3
j_call: TRBJ1-1
cdr3_aa: CASSYTSEGLEAFF

v_call: TRBV3-1/TRBV3-2
j_call: TRBJ2-7
cdr3_aa: CASSRTGLTYEQYF

v_call: TRBV2
j_call: TRBJ2-7
cdr3_aa: CATSWYEQYF

v_call: TRBV7-2
j_call: TRBJ1-5
cdr3_aa: CASSPIGTGSQPQHF

v_call: TRBV19
j_call: TRBJ2-7
cdr3_aa: CASSIGGIGGHRPEDRHTYEQYF

v_call: TRBV15
j_call: TRBJ1-5
cdr3_aa: CATSRDYSVSNQPQHF

v_call: TRBV7-2
j_call: TRBJ2-2
cdr3_aa: CASRSTGEENTGELFF

v_call: TRBV6-2/TRBV6-3
j_call: TRBJ1-6
cdr3_aa: CASSRSGRRSSYNSPLHF

v_call: TRBV5-1
j_call: TRBJ1-1
cdr3_aa: CASSSGRGMNTEAFF

v_call: TRBV2
j_call: TRBJ2-3
cdr3_aa: CASSPTSGSQDTQYF